These 31 T cell receptor beta chains originate from one sample sequenced in a study of T-cell memory formation after mild COVID-19. TCRdb called the 5' RACE reads again in MiXCR, with one record for every CDR3 protein. The data hold about 140,000 distinct CDR3 sequences, with more than 13% observed a single time. Sequenced sample: PBMCs or a T cell subset sorted from them (not recorded which). The receptors were gathered from an adult woman who had mild COVID-19 (a few samples of this study predate the infection). Cell type and time point are not known.

This clonotype has only a few counts. The V gene is TRBV7-9, the J gene TRBJ2-7; no clear D gene. Germline CDR1 reads SEHNR; CDR2 reads FQNEAQ (reference sequence). The CDR3 runs 14 residues. With 0 bases removed from V and 2 bases from J, the gap between germline ends came to 8 bases. CDR3 coding DNA: TGTGCCAGCAGCTTAGCGCAAAGCCCCTACGAGCAGTACTTC. Its translation: CASSLAQSPYEQYF.

There are a few counts of this clonotype. V gene TRBV9 combines with J gene TRBJ2-7; D is ambiguous. Per germline, CDR1 SGDLS and CDR2 YYNGEE. CDR3 length: 13 amino acids. Trimming cost V 3 bases and J 5 bases, with 12 bases left between them. The CDR3 reads CASSGHVSHEQYF. The CDR3 DNA is TGTGCCAGCAGCGGCCATGTTTCCCACGAGCAGTACTTC.

The rearrangement uses TRBV5-1 and TRBJ2-7; possibly TRBD1 or TRBD2 for D (5 bases each). Trimming pared 0 bases from V and 1 base from J, leaving 11 bases between. Germline V lookup: CDR1 SGHRS, CDR2 YFSETQ. The CDR3 consists of 15 residues. The CDR3, as DNA: TGCGCCAGCAGCTTGGGACGGGGACGATCCTACGAGCAGTACTTC. Translated: CASSLGRGRSYEQYF.

This rearrangement joins TRBV6-6 to TRBJ1-5, with D perhaps TRBD1 (5 bases). CDR1 is MNHNY and CDR2 is SVGAGI in the germline V gene (reference sequence). The CDR3 consists of 17 residues. V was trimmed by 4 bases and J by 4 bases, leaving 20 bases between them. DNA for the CDR3: TGTGCCAGCAGTTTGGGGGACGCCAGGGTAAATAATCAGCCCCAGCATTTT. Protein: CASSLGDARVNNQPQHF.

This clonotype has more than one count but fewer than ten. CDR3 protein: CASSLYGTGYTDTQYF. In nucleotides, the CDR3 is TGTGCCAGCAGCTTATATGGGACAGGGTACACAGATACGCAGTATTTT. The chain is built from TRBV7-8 and TRBJ2-3; 9 bases agree with TRBD1. Germline values: CDR1 SGHVS, CDR2 FQNEAQ. V trimming: 2 bases; J trimming: 2 bases; junction bases outside the gene matches: 5. This CDR3 spans 16 amino acids.

The chain uses TRBV9 and TRBJ2-7; TRBD1 matches at 7 bases. The trim removed 0 bases at V and 6 bases at J, leaving 9 bases unmatched. Germline V lookup: CDR1 SGDLS, CDR2 YYNGEE. The CDR3 is made up of 15 amino acids. The CDR3 loop reads CASSVEGKGGGEQYF. The CDR3 bases are TGTGCCAGCAGCGTAGAGGGTAAAGGGGGCGGCGAGCAGTACTTC.

This clonotype has a handful of counts. V is TRBV11-3 and J is TRBJ2-7, with D unresolved. Per the germline V gene, CDR1 is SGHNT and CDR2 is YENEEA. The length of the CDR3 is 14 residues. The germline V and J ends were trimmed by 5 bases and 2 bases, with 13 bases remaining between them. This chain's CDR3 is CASSPTRATYEQYF. CDR3 bases: TGTGCCAGCAGCCCAACCCGGGCAACCTACGAGCAGTACTTC.

This clonotype was recorded many times. This chain uses TRBV12-3 or TRBV12-4 with TRBJ2-7; 12 positions match TRBD2. V lost 5 bases to trimming and J lost 5 bases; unmatched junction nucleotides: 10. The CDR3 length is 16 residues. Here the CDR3 reads CASSPSVGLAGHEQYF. CDR3 DNA sequence: TGTGCCAGCAGTCCCTCCGTTGGACTAGCGGGACACGAGCAGTACTTC.

The V call is TRBV7-9, the J call TRBJ2-7; D might be TRBD2 (6 bases). Germline V gene sequence: CDR1 SEHNR, CDR2 FQNEAQ (reference sequence). V was pared by 3 bases and J by 2 bases, with 11 bases between. The CDR3 totals 14 residues. CDR3 protein: CASSFPCGTYEQYF. CDR3 sequence (DNA): TGTGCCAGCAGCTTCCCTTGCGGGACCTACGAGCAGTACTTC.

This clonotype was observed a handful of times. This chain links TRBV10-2 with TRBJ2-7; possible D gene TRBD1, 5 bases. V gave up 11 bases and J gave up 5 bases, with 13 bases separating them. The CDR3 contains 11 residues. CDR1 is WSHSY, CDR2 SAAADI, per germline. The CDR3 here is CAREGANEQYF. CDR3 nucleotide sequence: TGCGCCCGCGAAGGGGCCAACGAGCAGTACTTC.

This chain joins TRBV30 and TRBJ1-1; D gene ambiguous. Deletions cut 2 bases from V and 4 bases from J, with 11 bases between. This CDR3 contains 13 residues. Germline loops: CDR1 GTSNPN, CDR2 SVGIG (reference sequence). The CDR3 nucleotides read TGTGCCTGGAGTTCTAAGGTACGCACTGAAGCTTTCTTT. Encoded protein: CAWSSKVRTEAFF.

This clonotype was seen a handful of times. The chain uses TRBV6-5 and TRBJ2-7; the match to TRBD2 covers 7 bases. The ends lost 5 bases at V and 3 bases at J; junction bases unmatched: 10. CDR1 MNHEY and CDR2 SVGAGI come from the germline V gene. The CDR3 extends over 15 amino acids. The CDR3 loop reads CASSTTTSPLYEQYF. In DNA, the CDR3 is TGTGCCAGCAGTACCACGACTAGCCCCCTCTACGAGCAGTACTTC.

This clonotype was recorded at least ten times. V is TRBV29-1 and J is TRBJ1-1; D is undetermined. Germline V gives CDR1 SQVTM, CDR2 ANQGSEA. CDR3 length equals 13 residues. Trimming removed 4 bases from V and 6 bases from J, with 15 bases in between. The CDR3 protein is CSVVNGRSAEAFF. CDR3 sequence (DNA): TGCAGCGTTGTAAATGGTAGGAGCGCTGAAGCTTTCTTT.

This clonotype was counted at least ten times. The chain uses TRBV6-5 and TRBJ1-1, with D unclear. The CDR3 has 14 residues. Between the trimmed V and J ends, which lost 2 bases and 2 bases, there was a span of 9 bases. Germline CDR1 MNHEY, CDR2 SVGAGI. The CDR3 spells CASSYEGLNTEAFF. CDR3 nucleotide sequence: TGTGCCAGCAGTTACGAAGGGCTAAACACTGAAGCTTTCTTT.

This chain uses TRBV19 with TRBJ2-1, with TRBD2 identical over 11 bases. Germline CDR1 and CDR2: LNHDA and SQIVND (reference sequence). The CDR3 length is 15 residues. The trim removed 1 base at V and 6 bases at J, leaving 2 bases unmatched. The CDR3 DNA reads TGTGCCAGTAGTATAGGTCTAGCGGGAGGCAATGAGCAGTTCTTC. Amino acids: CASSIGLAGGNEQFF. The whole variable domain, remainder taken from reference TRBV19 and TRBJ2-1, is DGGITQSPKYLFRKEGQNVTLSCEQNLNHDAMYWYRQDPGQGLRLIYYSQIVNDFQKGDIAEGYSVSREKKESFPLTVTSAQKNPTAFYLCASSIGLAGGNEQFFGPGTRLTVL.

The V gene is TRBV9, the J gene TRBJ2-1; D is possibly TRBD2 (6 bases). There are 16 residues in the CDR3. Germline V lookup: CDR1 SGDLS, CDR2 YYNGEE. V lost 0 bases to trimming and J lost 5 bases, with 15 bases between them. The CDR3 protein is CASSVEGTGANNEQFF. The DNA for the CDR3 is TGTGCCAGCAGCGTAGAGGGAACGGGAGCGAACAATGAGCAGTTCTTC.

This clonotype was seen a few times. The V call is TRBV11-2, the J call TRBJ1-1; D is undetermined. The CDR3 is 13 amino acids. CDR1 SGHAT and CDR2 FQNNGV come from the germline V gene. Between the trimmed V and J ends, which lost 4 bases and 10 bases, there was a span of 16 bases. The CDR3 protein is CASSSGQPLAAFF. The DNA for the CDR3 is TGTGCCAGCAGCTCCGGCCAGCCCTTGGCAGCTTTCTTT.

This clonotype was counted a few times. The V and J genes are TRBV7-9 and TRBJ2-7; the match to TRBD2 covers 12 bases. This CDR3 is built from 19 residues. Germline lookup yields CDR1 SEHNR and CDR2 FQNEAQ (reference sequence). Germline trimming cut 4 bases from V and 4 bases from J; bases unmatched to any gene: 17. The CDR3 DNA reads TGTGCCAGCAGCTGGGCCGGACTAGCGGGACCCGTTAGTCATTACGAGCAGTACTTC. Its protein is CASSWAGLAGPVSHYEQYF.

This clonotype was observed a few times. The chain uses TRBV7-2 and TRBJ1-2; D is perhaps TRBD1 (5 bases). Germline V CDR1 and CDR2: SGHTA, FQGNSA. Trimming pared 2 bases from V and 2 bases from J, leaving 12 bases between. This CDR3 is 15 amino acids long. Here the CDR3 DNA reads TGTGCCAGCAGCTTATACCAGGGCGCCAACTATGGCTACACCTTC. Its translation: CASSLYQGANYGYTF.

This clonotype was found a few times. V and J are TRBV24-1 and TRBJ1-1; D is unclear. The CDR3 sequence is 11 residues long. Germline lookup yields CDR1 KGHDR and CDR2 SFDVKD. V lost 3 bases, J lost 5 bases, and 3 bases lay in between. CDR3 sequence reads: CATSDATEAFF. CDR3 DNA: TGTGCCACCAGTGATGCAACTGAAGCTTTCTTT.

This clonotype was seen more than once but under ten times. The V call is TRBV12-3 or TRBV12-4, the J call TRBJ1-1; D might be TRBD1 (5 bases). The CDR3 loop spans 14 amino acids. Trimming left V 2 bases short and J 4 bases short, with 11 bases between. In DNA form, the CDR3 reads TGTGCCAGCAGTTTACTGGGAGGGGCCACTGAAGCTTTCTTT. Translated: CASSLLGGATEAFF.

Many counts were recorded for this clonotype. The V and J genes are TRBV7-3 and TRBJ2-3, with 7 bases aligning to TRBD1. The CDR3 is 16 residues long. The trim removed 2 bases at V and 2 bases at J, leaving 7 bases unmatched. The germline V gene encodes CDR1 SGHTA and CDR2 FQGTGA. The chain's CDR3 is CASSLGVRGNTDTQYF. The CDR3 nucleotides are TGTGCCAGCAGCTTAGGTGTCAGGGGGAACACAGATACGCAGTATTTT.

This clonotype was recorded at least ten times. This sequence joins TRBV24-1 and TRBJ2-5; TRBD1 or TRBD2 may be the D gene (7 bases each). CDR3 length equals 16 residues. The V end was cut by 2 bases, the J end by 1 base, with 13 bases between. Germline CDR1 and CDR2: KGHDR and SFDVKD. The CDR3 DNA reads as TGTGCCACCAGTGATTCGACAGGGAGGGTCCAAGAGACCCAGTACTTC. This codes for CATSDSTGRVQETQYF.

This clonotype was counted between two and nine times. The rearrangement uses TRBV4-2 and TRBJ1-6, with 11 bases identical to TRBD1. The V gene end was trimmed by 1 base and the J gene end by 6 bases; junction bases not matched to a gene: 2. This CDR3 has 16 amino acids. The germline V gene has CDR1 LGHNA and CDR2 YNFKEQ. The CDR3 region has the DNA TGTGCCAGCAGCCAAGTCGGGACAGGGGGTAATTCACCCCTCCACTTT. It yields the protein CASSQVGTGGNSPLHF.

The rearrangement links TRBV13 to TRBJ2-1; the match to TRBD2 covers 9 bases. V shed 5 bases and J 4 bases; nucleotides not matched to a gene: 24. The CDR3 has 21 amino acids. Germline CDR1 and CDR2: PRHDT and FYEKMQ (reference sequence). CDR3 in amino acids: CASSQGTWGGRASRGYNEQFF. In DNA, the CDR3 is TGTGCCAGCAGCCAGGGCACTTGGGGCGGGAGGGCCTCTCGGGGATACAATGAGCAGTTCTTC.

V is TRBV7-8 and J is TRBJ1-5, with D possibly matching TRBD1 (5 bases). Trimming cost V 1 base and J 6 bases, with 10 bases left between them. The CDR3 spans 14 residues. Germline lookup yields CDR1 SGHVS and CDR2 FQNEAQ. The CDR3 sequence is CASSLGGDGQPQHF. DNA for the CDR3: TGTGCCAGCAGCTTAGGAGGGGACGGTCAGCCCCAGCATTTT.

This chain connects TRBV3-1 to TRBJ2-7; D may be TRBD2 (5 bases). Germline CDR1 LGHDT, CDR2 YNNKEL (reference sequence). V gave up 1 base and J gave up 2 bases, with 9 bases separating them. This CDR3 is 14 amino acids long. CDR3 sequence: CASSQGTVAYEQYF. In DNA form, the CDR3 reads TGTGCCAGCAGCCAAGGGACTGTAGCCTACGAGCAGTACTTC.

This chain joins TRBV9 and TRBJ2-3; D might be TRBD2 (5 bases). CDR1 and CDR2 (germline): SGDLS, YYNGEE. The CDR3 has 16 residues. The V gene lost 4 bases and the J gene lost 3 bases, with 18 bases spanning the gap. The DNA of the CDR3 is TGTGCCAGCAGCATCAATAGCGCCGAAGATACAGATACGCAGTATTTT. Protein sequence: CASSINSAEDTDTQYF. Full variable domain (remainder filled in from reference TRBV9 and TRBJ2-3): DSGVTQTPKHLITATGQRVTLRCSPRSGDLSVYWYQQSLDQGLQFLIQYYNGEERAKGNILERFSAQQFPDLHSELNLSSLELGDSALYFCASSINSAEDTDTQYFGPGTRLTVL.

The DNA for the CDR3 is TGTGCCAGCAGCTTAGCGCGGCAGTACAATGAGCAGTTCTTC. This translates into CASSLARQYNEQFF. The chain is built from TRBV7-9 and TRBJ2-1; D is unresolved. Trimming cost V 0 bases and J 4 bases, with 7 bases left between them. Germline lookup yields CDR1 SEHNR and CDR2 FQNEAQ (reference sequence). CDR3 size: 14 residues.

This clonotype was detected a few times. The J gene is TRBJ1-1, the V gene TRBV19; D ambiguous. Trimming took off 1 base at V and 0 bases at J, with 15 bases between the two ends. Germline V lookup: CDR1 LNHDA, CDR2 SQIVND (reference sequence). This CDR3 has 17 amino acids. The CDR3: CASSIAHRVELNTEAFF. Here the CDR3 DNA reads TGTGCCAGTAGTATAGCGCATAGGGTTGAGTTGAACACTGAAGCTTTCTTT.

The chain uses TRBV12-3 or TRBV12-4 and TRBJ2-1, with 7 bases matching TRBD2. J was trimmed by 2 bases and V by 1 base; bases with no gene match: 5. The length of the CDR3 is 16 residues. In DNA form, the CDR3 reads TGTGCCAGCAGTTTAGGGGGCGGGAGCCCCTACAATGAGCAGTTCTTC. This encodes CASSLGGGSPYNEQFF.